These 16 T cell receptor beta chains share one sample of origin, sequenced in a study of technical replicates of blood from a handful of donors. The protocol was immunoSEQ multiplex PCR, while the TCRdb copy is restricted to in-frame clones and leaves out a portion. The sample includes about 84,000 clones, almost 98% of them seen just once. Sequenced: T cells isolated from PBMCs. The receptors were gathered from a human donor in good health.

The count of this clone is one. The chain links TRBV5-3 to TRBJ1-6; TRBD1 might be the D (5 bases). TRBV5-3 is an ORF, with its function uncertain. The CDR3 is 15 amino acids. V was shortened by 4 bases and J by 8 bases, with 16 bases between the two germline ends. The CDR3 region has the DNA TGTGCCAGAAGCACGATACTCGGACACCATTCACCCCTCCACTTT. Translated, it gives CARSTILGHHSPLHF.

This rearrangement joins TRBV19 to TRBJ1-1; D may be TRBD1 (5 bases). CDR1 is LNHDA and CDR2 is SQIVND in the germline V gene (reference sequence). The CDR3 runs to 13 residues. V was trimmed by 8 bases and J by 4 bases, leaving 14 bases between them. The CDR3 here is CASGGLAVTEAFF. CDR3 bases: TGTGCCAGTGGGGGGTTGGCAGTCACTGAAGCTTTCTTT.

Regarding this clone: The junction departs from the called germline gene at one end, perhaps through a read error. The chain combines TRBV2 with TRBJ1-6, with 11 bases lining up with TRBD1. CDR3 length: 21 residues. CDR1 is SNHLY, CDR2 FYNNEI, per germline. The CDR3 DNA reads as TGTGCCAGCAGTGAAGCCCTCGGGGACAGGGGGATTAGTTCCTATAATTCACCCCTTCACTTT. Translation gives CASSEALGDRGISSYNSPLHF.

The rearrangement joins TRBV14 to TRBJ2-7, with D perhaps matching TRBD1 (5 bases). The germline V gene has CDR1 SGHDN and CDR2 FVKESK. The germline V and J ends were trimmed by 4 bases and 3 bases, with 16 bases remaining between them. This CDR3 contains 15 residues. The CDR3 bases are TGTGCCAGCAGCCTGCGTTCAGGGTTTAACTACGAGCAGTACTTC. It codes for CASSLRSGFNYEQYF.

The chain has TRBV7-9 and TRBJ2-2; 7 nucleotides agree with TRBD1. There are 17 residues in the CDR3. V was pared by 5 bases and J by 4 bases, with 13 bases of the junction left unmatched. Germline loops: CDR1 SEHNR, CDR2 FQNEAQ (reference sequence). The CDR3 region is CASSPPLTGSGTGELFF. In DNA form, the CDR3 reads TGTGCCAGCAGCCCGCCTCTGACAGGGTCGGGCACCGGGGAGCTGTTTTTT.

The rearrangement uses TRBV6-6 and TRBJ1-1; a weak D match, TRBD1 (6 bases). The V end was cut by 3 bases, the J end by 1 base, with 12 bases between. Germline V gives CDR1 MNHNY, CDR2 SVGAGI (reference sequence). There are 15 residues in the CDR3. Written as DNA, the CDR3 is TGTGCCAGCAGTTATGGGGGGGCTGAGAACACTGAAGCTTTCTTT. It encodes CASSYGGAENTEAFF.

This chain links TRBV6-5 with TRBJ2-7; D might be TRBD2 (6 bases). Between the trimmed V and J ends, which lost 2 bases and 7 bases, there was a span of 15 bases. There are 14 residues in the CDR3. Germline assignment: CDR1 MNHEY and CDR2 SVGAGI. The DNA of the CDR3 is TGTGCCAGCAGTTACCACGGGGGAGTGGGAGAGCAGTACTTC. Amino acids: CASSYHGGVGEQYF.

The V gene is TRBV10-3, the J gene TRBJ2-7, with D possibly matching TRBD1 (5 bases). This CDR3 region has 13 residues. V was clipped by 2 bases and J by 3 bases, with 8 bases between them. CDR1 is ENHRY and CDR2 is SYGVKD in the germline V gene. CDR3 region: CAISEAQVYEQYF. The DNA of the CDR3 is TGTGCCATCAGTGAGGCACAGGTCTACGAGCAGTACTTC.

The chain is built from TRBV28 and TRBJ1-2; D might be TRBD1 (6 bases). Between the trimmed V and J ends, which lost 10 bases and 2 bases, there was a span of 11 bases. The germline CDR1 and CDR2 sequences are MDHEN and SYDVKM. The CDR3 has 12 amino acids. The CDR3 region has the DNA TGTGCCACCGTCACAGGGAACTATGGCTACACCTTC. Its translation: CATVTGNYGYTF.

The chain couples TRBV7-9 to TRBJ1-1; tentatively, D is TRBD1 (6 bases). V gave up 1 base and J gave up 10 bases, with 16 bases separating them. CDR1 is SEHNR, CDR2 FQNEAQ, per germline (reference sequence). This CDR3 comprises 14 residues. The CDR3 region is CASSLEGGTPRAFF. The CDR3 nucleotides read TGTGCCAGCAGCTTAGAGGGGGGGACGCCGAGAGCTTTCTTT.

This chain joins TRBV7-9 and TRBJ2-5, with TRBD2 identical over 9 bases. V lost 7 bases and J lost 4; bases outside the gene matches: 1. The germline CDR1 and CDR2 sequences are SEHNR and FQNEAQ (reference sequence). This CDR3 is 12 amino acids long. CDR3 sequence: CASTAGGETQYF. The CDR3 nucleotides read TGTGCCAGCACAGCGGGAGGAGAGACCCAGTACTTC.

This clone was observed once. The chain uses TRBV7-9 and TRBJ1-6; possibly TRBD1 for D (6 bases). V dropped 5 bases and J dropped 11 bases, with 22 bases sitting between them. Germline V gives CDR1 SEHNR, CDR2 FQNEAQ (reference sequence). The CDR3 consists of 16 residues. CDR3: CASSAPGQIIGPPLHF. The CDR3 nucleotides read TGTGCCAGCAGCGCCCCGGGACAAATAATAGGTCCACCCCTCCACTTT.

The chain employs TRBV4-1 and TRBJ2-1; 13 bases match TRBD2. Germline CDR1 and CDR2: MGHRA and YSYEKL. The V segment lost 3 bases and the J segment 9 bases; nucleotides outside the gene matches: 5. The CDR3 is 15 amino acids. The chain's CDR3 is CASSHRLAGGFEQFF. CDR3 in DNA: TGCGCCAGCAGCCACCGACTAGCGGGAGGCTTTGAGCAGTTCTTC.

The chain couples TRBV15 to TRBJ2-1, with D maybe TRBD1 (6 bases). This CDR3 contains 14 residues. Germline V CDR1 and CDR2: LNHNV, YYDKDF (reference sequence). The V end was cut by 1 base, the J end by 9 bases, with 13 bases between. As DNA, the CDR3 is TGTGCCACCAGCAGAGGAACAGGGTACGGTGAGCAGTTCTTC. This gives the protein CATSRGTGYGEQFF. Full variable domain (rest looked up from reference TRBV15 and TRBJ2-1): DAMVIQNPRYQVTQFGKPVTLSCSQTLNHNVMYWYQQKSSQAPKLLFHYYDKDFNNEADTPDNFQSRRPNTSFCFLDIRSPGLGDTAMYLCATSRGTGYGEQFFGPGTRLTVL.

This chain uses TRBV7-9 with TRBJ2-3, with D perhaps TRBD1 (5 bases). Germline V gene data show CDR1 as SEHNR and CDR2 as FQNEAQ (reference sequence). The V gene lost 5 bases and the J gene lost 0 bases, with 15 bases spanning the gap. There are 16 residues in the CDR3. The CDR3 reads CASSAQVPASTDTQYF. The CDR3 bases are TGTGCCAGCAGCGCACAGGTCCCAGCTAGCACAGATACGCAGTATTTT. Together with reference TRBV7-9 and TRBJ2-3, the CDR3 gives the full variable domain: DTGVSQNPRHKITKRGQNVTFRCDPISEHNRLYWYRQTLGQGPEFLTYFQNEAQLEKSRLLSDRFSAERPKGSFSTLEIQRTEQGDSAMYLCASSAQVPASTDTQYFGPGTRLTVL.

The rearrangement joins TRBV19 to TRBJ1-2; D is perhaps TRBD1 (6 bases). Germline V gene data show CDR1 as LNHDA and CDR2 as SQIVND (reference sequence). CDR3 size: 14 residues. V was trimmed by 2 bases and J by 3 bases, leaving 10 bases between them. The CDR3 sequence: CASSIKWTDYGYTF. In nucleotides, the CDR3 is TGTGCCAGTAGTATAAAATGGACAGACTATGGCTACACCTTC. The full variable domain, in which reference TRBV19 and TRBJ1-2 provide the parts outside the CDR3, is DGGITQSPKYLFRKEGQNVTLSCEQNLNHDAMYWYRQDPGQGLRLIYYSQIVNDFQKGDIAEGYSVSREKKESFPLTVTSAQKNPTAFYLCASSIKWTDYGYTFGSGTRLTVV.